This TCR beta chain comes out of a study of T-cell memory formation after mild COVID-19. Study-level findings and limits: The finding that pre-infection memory included some responding clones suggested that cross-reactive memory joined.

TCR alpha and TCR beta cDNA libraries with sample barcodes and UMIs came from 5'RACE using constant-segment primers. In TCRdb, the 5' RACE reads were re-called with MiXCR into one record per CDR3 protein. This table holds a few hundred thousand distinct CDR3 sequences, about 16% found once. Trimming took 5 bases from V and 7 from J, leaving 8 bases between them. This CDR3 spans 11 amino acids. The germline CDR1 and CDR2 sequences are LGHNA and YNFKEQ. This clonotype is a singleton in its sample. Its antigen is not known. This sequence joins TRBV4-2 and TRBJ1-1, with D uncertain. The sequencing input was PBMCs or a T cell subset sorted from them (not recorded which). This sequence originates from a man aged 18 to 30 who had mild COVID-19 (a few samples of this study predate the infection). Cell type and time point are not known. CDR3 loop: CASSYSVEAFF. The CDR3 coding sequence is TGTGCCAGCAGCTATTCGGTTGAAGCTTTCTTT.